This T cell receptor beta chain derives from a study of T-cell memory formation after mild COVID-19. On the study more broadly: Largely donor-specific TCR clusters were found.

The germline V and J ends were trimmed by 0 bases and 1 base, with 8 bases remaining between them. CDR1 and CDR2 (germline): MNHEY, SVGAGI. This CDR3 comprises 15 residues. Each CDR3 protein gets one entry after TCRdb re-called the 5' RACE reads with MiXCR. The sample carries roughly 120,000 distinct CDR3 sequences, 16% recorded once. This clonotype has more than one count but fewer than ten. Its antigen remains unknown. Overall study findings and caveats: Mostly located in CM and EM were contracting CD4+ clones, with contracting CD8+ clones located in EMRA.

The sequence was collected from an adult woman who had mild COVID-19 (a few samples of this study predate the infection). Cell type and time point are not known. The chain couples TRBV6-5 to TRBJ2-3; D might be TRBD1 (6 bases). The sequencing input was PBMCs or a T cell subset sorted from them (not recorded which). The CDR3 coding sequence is TGTGCCAGCAGTTACTCGTACAGGGGCACAGATACGCAGTATTTT. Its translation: CASSYSYRGTDTQYF.